These 5 T cell receptor beta chains share one sample of origin, sequenced in a study of cytomegalovirus exposure and HLA in healthy donors. Researchers ran the PCR with 60 Vbeta and 13 Jbeta primers. Here immunoSEQ multiplex PCR was the method, and the copy in TCRdb shows in-frame clones only, minus some. The repertoire includes about 140,000 clones, roughly 76% of them detected once, and 1.5% to 2% sits in the top ten. The sequenced material came from PBMCs. The source is a female donor in good health and CMV-seronegative.

V and J are TRBV2 and TRBJ1-2; maybe TRBD1 (6 bases). The germline V and J ends were trimmed by 3 bases and 4 bases, with 9 bases remaining between them. Per the germline V gene, CDR1 is SNHLY and CDR2 is FYNNEI. This CDR3 contains 13 residues. CDR3 sequence: CASSEGASYGYTF. CDR3 sequence (DNA): TGTGCCAGCAGTGAGGGGGCCTCCTATGGCTACACCTTC.

J is TRBJ2-1 and V is TRBV23-1; 7 bases are a match to TRBD2. TRBV23-1 is sorted into the ORF group, with uncertain function. Trimming cost V 4 bases and J 2 bases; bases outside gene matches: 11. CDR3 size: 17 residues. This chain's CDR3 is CASSLPLLAAPYNEQFF. DNA of the CDR3: TGCGCCAGCAGTCTGCCGCTCCTAGCGGCCCCCTACAATGAGCAGTTCTTC.

V usage is TRBV7-7 and J usage is TRBJ1-2; D unresolved. The CDR3 loop spans 12 amino acids. Trimming left V 2 bases short and J 6 bases short, with 7 bases between. CDR1 is SSHAT and CDR2 is FNYEAQ in the germline V gene (reference sequence). The CDR3 bases are TGTGCCAGCAGCTTACGCGAAGATGGCTACACCTTC. This codes for CASSLREDGYTF.

The V and J genes are TRBV19 and TRBJ1-3; D may be TRBD1 (6 bases). Trimming cost V 8 bases and J 7 bases, with 15 bases left between them. Germline V gives CDR1 LNHDA, CDR2 SQIVND (reference sequence). CDR3 length: 13 amino acids. The CDR3 DNA reads TGTGCCAGTGGGACACGAGAGGGGAACACCATATATTTT. Its translation: CASGTREGNTIYF.

The V call is TRBV4-2, the J call TRBJ1-1, with 9 bases aligning to TRBD1. The junction had 11 bases not matched to a gene; V was cut back by 0 bases and J by 3 bases. The CDR3 length is 18 residues. Germline CDR1 reads LGHNA; CDR2 reads YNFKEQ. CDR3 DNA: TGTGCCAGCAGCCAAGAAAAACAGGGGGCCGTCTGGGACACTGAAGCTTTCTTT. This sequence encodes CASSQEKQGAVWDTEAFF.